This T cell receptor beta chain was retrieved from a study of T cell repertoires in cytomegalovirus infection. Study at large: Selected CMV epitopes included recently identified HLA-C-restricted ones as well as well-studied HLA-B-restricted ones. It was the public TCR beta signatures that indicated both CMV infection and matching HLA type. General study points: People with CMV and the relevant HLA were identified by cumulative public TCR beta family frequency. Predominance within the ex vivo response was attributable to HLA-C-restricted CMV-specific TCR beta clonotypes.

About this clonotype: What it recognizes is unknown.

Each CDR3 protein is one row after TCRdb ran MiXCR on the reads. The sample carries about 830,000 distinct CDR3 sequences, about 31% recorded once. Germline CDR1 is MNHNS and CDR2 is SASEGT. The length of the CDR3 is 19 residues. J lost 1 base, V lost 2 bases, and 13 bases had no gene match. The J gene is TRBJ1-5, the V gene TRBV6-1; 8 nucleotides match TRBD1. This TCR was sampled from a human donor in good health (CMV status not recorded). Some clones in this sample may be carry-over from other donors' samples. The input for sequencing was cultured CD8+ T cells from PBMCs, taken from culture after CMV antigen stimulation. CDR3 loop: CASSEISDRVRHSNQPQHF. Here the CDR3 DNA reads TGTGCCAGCAGTGAAATATCGGACAGGGTTCGACACAGCAATCAGCCCCAGCATTTT.